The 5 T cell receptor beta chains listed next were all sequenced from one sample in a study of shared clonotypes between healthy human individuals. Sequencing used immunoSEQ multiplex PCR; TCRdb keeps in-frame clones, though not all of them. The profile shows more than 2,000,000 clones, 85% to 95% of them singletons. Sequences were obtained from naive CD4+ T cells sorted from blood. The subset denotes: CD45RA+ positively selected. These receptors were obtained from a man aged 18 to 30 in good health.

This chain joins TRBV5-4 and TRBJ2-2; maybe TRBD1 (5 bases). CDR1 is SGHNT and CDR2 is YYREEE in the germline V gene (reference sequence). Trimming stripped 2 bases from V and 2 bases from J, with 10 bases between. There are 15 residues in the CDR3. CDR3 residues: CASSFLRANTGELFF. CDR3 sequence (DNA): TGTGCCAGCAGCTTCCTCAGGGCCAACACCGGGGAGCTGTTTTTT.

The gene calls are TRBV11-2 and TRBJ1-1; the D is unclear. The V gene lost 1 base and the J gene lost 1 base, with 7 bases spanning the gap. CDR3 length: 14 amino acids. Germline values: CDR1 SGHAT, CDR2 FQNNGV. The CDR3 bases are TGTGCCAGCAGCTTAGTTGTCACGAACACTGAAGCTTTCTTT. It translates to CASSLVVTNTEAFF.

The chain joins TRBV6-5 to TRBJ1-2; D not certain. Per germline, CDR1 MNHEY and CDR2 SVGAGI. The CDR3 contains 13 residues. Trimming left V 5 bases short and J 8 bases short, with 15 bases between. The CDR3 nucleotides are TGTGCCAGCAGTGAACGAGGGTTGGAAGGCTACACCTTC. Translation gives CASSERGLEGYTF.

CDR3 bases: TGTGCCAGCAGCTTAGCGCATGGGGAGGGCTACACCTTC. Protein product: CASSLAHGEGYTF. The rearrangement links TRBV7-2 to TRBJ1-2; D is undetermined. V dropped 0 bases and J dropped 8 bases, with 10 bases sitting between them. Germline V gives CDR1 SGHTA, CDR2 FQGNSA. This CDR3 is 13 amino acids long.

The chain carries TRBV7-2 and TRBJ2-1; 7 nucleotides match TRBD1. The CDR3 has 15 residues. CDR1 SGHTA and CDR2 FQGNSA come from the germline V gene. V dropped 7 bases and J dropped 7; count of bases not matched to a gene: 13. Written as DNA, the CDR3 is TGTGCCAGCATCCTATCCGGGACAGTCCCTAATGAGCAGTTCTTC. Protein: CASILSGTVPNEQFF.